This T cell receptor (beta chain) was profiled in a study of patients and donors after allogeneic stem cell transplantation. From the RT-PCR reads, TCRdb called clonotypes with MiXCR, one entry per CDR3 protein. This sample has some 960,000 distinct CDR3 sequences, with about 20% found just once. Germline lookup yields CDR1 MGHRA and CDR2 YSYEKL. V lost 4 bases, J lost 2 bases, and 6 bases stayed unmatched. The CDR3 runs 15 residues. V is TRBV4-1 and J is TRBJ2-3; the match to TRBD1 covers 7 bases. This TCR was sampled from a human donor who was either an allogeneic HSCT recipient or a stem cell or donor lymphocyte infusion donor (not recorded which). It is not recorded whose cells these are; they may come from a transplant donor. Sequencing used blood, either unsorted or a sorted T cell fraction (not recorded which). CDR3 DNA: TGCGCCAGCAGCCTCCTCGACAGGGACACAGATACGCAGTATTTT. Protein product: CASSLLDRDTDTQYF.